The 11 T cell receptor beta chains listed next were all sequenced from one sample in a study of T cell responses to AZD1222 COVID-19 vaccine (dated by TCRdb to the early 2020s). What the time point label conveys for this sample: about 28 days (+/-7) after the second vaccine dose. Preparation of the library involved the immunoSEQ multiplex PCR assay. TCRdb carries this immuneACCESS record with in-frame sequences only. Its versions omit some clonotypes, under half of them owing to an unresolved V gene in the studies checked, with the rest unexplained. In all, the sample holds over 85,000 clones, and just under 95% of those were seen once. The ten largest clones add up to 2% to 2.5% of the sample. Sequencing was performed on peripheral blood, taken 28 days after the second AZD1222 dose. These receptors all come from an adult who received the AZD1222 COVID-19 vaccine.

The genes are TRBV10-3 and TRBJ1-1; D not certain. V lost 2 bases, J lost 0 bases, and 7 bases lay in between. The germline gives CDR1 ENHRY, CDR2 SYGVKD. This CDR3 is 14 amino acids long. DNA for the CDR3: TGTGCCATCAGTGAGCGCGGCATGAACACTGAAGCTTTCTTT. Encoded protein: CAISERGMNTEAFF.

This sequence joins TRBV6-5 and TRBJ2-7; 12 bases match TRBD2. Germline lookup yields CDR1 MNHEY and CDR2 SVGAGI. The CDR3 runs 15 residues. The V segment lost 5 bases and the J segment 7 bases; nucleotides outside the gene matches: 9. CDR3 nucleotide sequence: TGTGCCAGCAGTACGCGGACTAGCGGGGCTGGAGAGCAGTACTTC. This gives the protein CASSTRTSGAGEQYF.

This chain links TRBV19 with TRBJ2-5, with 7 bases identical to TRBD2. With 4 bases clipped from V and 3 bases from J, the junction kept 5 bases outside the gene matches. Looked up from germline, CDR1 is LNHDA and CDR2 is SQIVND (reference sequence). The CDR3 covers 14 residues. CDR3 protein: CASSKSGGKETQYF. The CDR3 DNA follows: TGTGCCAGTAGTAAGTCCGGGGGGAAAGAGACCCAGTACTTC.

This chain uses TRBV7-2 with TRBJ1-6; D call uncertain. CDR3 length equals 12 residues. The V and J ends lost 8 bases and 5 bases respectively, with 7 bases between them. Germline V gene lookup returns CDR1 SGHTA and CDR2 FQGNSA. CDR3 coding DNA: TGTGCCAGCGCTCTCCATAATTCACCCCTCCACTTT. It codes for CASALHNSPLHF.

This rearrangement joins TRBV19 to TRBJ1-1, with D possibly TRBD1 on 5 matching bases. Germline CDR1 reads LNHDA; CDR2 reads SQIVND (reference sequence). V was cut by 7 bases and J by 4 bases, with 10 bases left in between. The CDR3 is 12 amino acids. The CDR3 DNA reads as TGTGCCAGTACGAAGGGGAGCACTGAAGCTTTCTTT. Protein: CASTKGSTEAFF.

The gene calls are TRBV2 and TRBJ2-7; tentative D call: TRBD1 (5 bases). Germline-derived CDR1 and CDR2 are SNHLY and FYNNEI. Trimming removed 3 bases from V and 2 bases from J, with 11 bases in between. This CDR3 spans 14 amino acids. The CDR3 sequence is CASSDWTLTYEQYF. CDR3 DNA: TGTGCCAGCAGTGATTGGACACTTACCTACGAGCAGTACTTC.

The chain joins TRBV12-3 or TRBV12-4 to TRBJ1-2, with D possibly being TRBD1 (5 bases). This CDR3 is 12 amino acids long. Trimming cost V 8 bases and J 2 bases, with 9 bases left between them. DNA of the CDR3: TGTGCCAGCGGGGCGGCGAACTATGGCTACACCTTC. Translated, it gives CASGAANYGYTF.

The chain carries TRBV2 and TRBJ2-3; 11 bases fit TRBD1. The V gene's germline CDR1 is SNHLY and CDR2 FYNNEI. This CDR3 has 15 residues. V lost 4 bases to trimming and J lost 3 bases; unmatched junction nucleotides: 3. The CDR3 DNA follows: TGTGCCAGCAGTGTCGGGACAGGGGGAACAGATACGCAGTATTTT. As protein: CASSVGTGGTDTQYF. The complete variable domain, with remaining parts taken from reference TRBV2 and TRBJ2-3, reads EPEVTQTPSHQVTQMGQEVILRCVPISNHLYFYWYRQILGQKVEFLVSFYNNEISEKSEIFDDQFSVERPDGSNFTLKIRSTKLEDSAMYFCASSVGTGGTDTQYFGPGTRLTVL.

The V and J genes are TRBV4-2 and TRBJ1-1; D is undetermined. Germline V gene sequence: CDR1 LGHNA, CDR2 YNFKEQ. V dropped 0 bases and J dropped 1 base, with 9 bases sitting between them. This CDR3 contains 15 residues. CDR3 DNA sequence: TGTGCCAGCAGCCAAGACCGGCCGGGGAACACTGAAGCTTTCTTT. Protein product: CASSQDRPGNTEAFF.

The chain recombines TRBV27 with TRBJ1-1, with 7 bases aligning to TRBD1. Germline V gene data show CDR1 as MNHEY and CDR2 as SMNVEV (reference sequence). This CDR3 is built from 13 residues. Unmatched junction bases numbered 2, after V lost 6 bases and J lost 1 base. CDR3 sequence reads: CASRDRRNTEAFF. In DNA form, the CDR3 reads TGTGCCAGCAGGGACAGGCGGAACACTGAAGCTTTCTTT.

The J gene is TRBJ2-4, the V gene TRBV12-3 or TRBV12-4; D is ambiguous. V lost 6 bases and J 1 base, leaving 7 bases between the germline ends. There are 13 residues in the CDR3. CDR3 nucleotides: TGTGCCAGCAGCCCCACGGCCAAAAACATTCAGTACTTC. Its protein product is CASSPTAKNIQYF.